The present T cell receptor (beta chain) was sequenced within a study of blood T cell repertoires in COVID-19. The data were produced by immunoSEQ multiplex PCR, yet TCRdb's version contains in-frame clones alone and is incomplete. The repertoire consists of about 400,000 clones, with 87% occurring once and the leading ten covering around 2%. Sample: PBMCs or T cells enriched from blood (not recorded which). This clonotype was obtained from a man aged 40-55 years in a cohort exposed to, infected with or recovered from COVID-19 (not recorded which).

CDR3 amino acids: CATSRDWAVTNQPQHF. The CDR3 DNA follows: TGTGCCACCAGCAGAGATTGGGCAGTTACCAATCAGCCCCAGCATTTT. The chain has TRBV15 and TRBJ1-5; D ambiguous. Trimming pared 0 bases from V and 3 bases from J, leaving 12 bases between. The CDR3 runs to 16 residues. Germline lookup yields CDR1 LNHNV and CDR2 YYDKDF (reference sequence).